The 28 T cell receptor beta chains listed next were all sequenced from one sample in a study of T cell changes during pregnancy in multiple sclerosis. Profiling relied on immunoSEQ multiplex PCR, and the TCRdb table lists in-frame clones only, not all of them. The sample yields approximately 85,000 clones, approximately 93% seen once. The material was peripheral blood, obtained in the first trimester of pregnancy. The receptors shown here come from a female donor with multiple sclerosis, enrolled in a pregnancy study.

This clone is a singleton in its sample. This chain uses TRBV28 with TRBJ2-7; 7 bases map to TRBD1. Trimming took 1 base from V and 8 from J; bases not matched to a gene: 8. Germline CDR1 and CDR2: MDHEN and SYDVKM. The CDR3 consists of 14 residues. In DNA form, the CDR3 reads TGTGCCAGCAGTTTATCCCGACAGGGTTCAAAGCAGTACTTC. Its protein is CASSLSRQGSKQYF. The full variable domain, rest sourced from reference TRBV28 and TRBJ2-7, is DVKVTQSSRYLVKRTGEKVFLECVQDMDHENMFWYRQDPGLGLRLIYFSYDVKMKEKGDIPEGYSVSREKKERFSLILESASTNQTSMYLCASSLSRQGSKQYFGPGTRLTVT.

Only one count was recorded for this clone. The V and J genes are TRBV6-6 and TRBJ2-4; D is unresolved. The CDR3 consists of 13 residues. V lost 2 bases, J lost 4 bases, and 6 bases lay in between. The V gene's germline CDR1 is MNHNY and CDR2 SVGAGI (reference sequence). CDR3 amino acids: CASSYGAKNIQYF. The CDR3 DNA is TGTGCCAGCAGTTACGGAGCTAAAAACATTCAGTACTTC.

CDR3 in DNA: TGTGCCAGCAGCCAGTACCCGGGAAGGTTAGATACGCAGTATTTT. Translation gives CASSQYPGRLDTQYF. V usage is TRBV4-2 and J usage is TRBJ2-3; maybe TRBD2 (5 bases). V lost 3 bases, J lost 5 bases, and 15 bases lay in between. The CDR3 is made up of 15 amino acids. Looked up from germline, CDR1 is LGHNA and CDR2 is YNFKEQ.

This chain uses TRBV6-1 with TRBJ2-6, with a possible D match to TRBD2 (5 bases). V was shortened by 8 bases and J by 10 bases, with 12 bases between the two germline ends. Germline values: CDR1 MNHNS, CDR2 SASEGT. There are 12 residues in the CDR3. CDR3 in DNA: TGTGCCAGCCTCGTTGGACTTAACGTCCTGACTTTC. Encoded protein: CASLVGLNVLTF.

The chain has TRBV19 and TRBJ1-1; D remains ambiguous. Germline V CDR1 and CDR2: LNHDA, SQIVND (reference sequence). V was trimmed by 6 bases and J by 7 bases, leaving 15 bases between them. This CDR3 spans 13 amino acids. The CDR3 reads CASRFGFEGEAFF. The CDR3 DNA is TGTGCCAGTAGGTTCGGGTTTGAAGGTGAAGCTTTCTTT.

The chain combines TRBV28 with TRBJ2-5; the match to TRBD1 covers 7 bases. Germline trimming cut 6 bases from V and 3 bases from J; bases unmatched to any gene: 7. This CDR3 is 14 amino acids long. Germline V gives CDR1 MDHEN, CDR2 SYDVKM. The CDR3 nucleotides read TGTGCCAGCAGGACGACAGGGTGGAAAGAGACCCAGTACTTC. Amino acid sequence: CASRTTGWKETQYF.

The CDR3 nucleotides are TGTGCCACCAGCAGAGACCTGCAGGGGGGTAATTCACCCCTCCACTTT. It is translated as CATSRDLQGGNSPLHF. The chain joins TRBV15 to TRBJ1-6; 7 nucleotides agree with TRBD1. The CDR3 consists of 16 residues. CDR1 is LNHNV, CDR2 YYDKDF, per germline (reference sequence). J lost 6 bases, V lost 0 bases, and 5 bases had no gene match.

The gene calls are TRBV4-3 and TRBJ1-1; TRBD1 is a possible D gene (6 bases). Germline CDR1 and CDR2: LGHNA and YSLEER. V was trimmed by 3 bases and J by 0 bases, leaving 14 bases between them. The CDR3 runs to 16 residues. Here the CDR3 DNA reads TGCGCCAGCAGCCATTCAGGGGACATCATGAACACTGAAGCTTTCTTT. It specifies CASSHSGDIMNTEAFF.

The chain carries TRBV7-3 and TRBJ1-6; 8 positions agree with TRBD1. The J segment lost 6 bases and the V segment lost 5 bases, leaving 3 bases of the junction unmatched. The germline gives CDR1 SGHTA, CDR2 FQGTGA. This CDR3 contains 14 residues. As DNA, the CDR3 is TGTGCCAGCAGCGGGGGACAGGTTAATTCACCCCTCCACTTT. Its translation: CASSGGQVNSPLHF.

This chain links TRBV4-1 with TRBJ2-7, with 8 bases identical to TRBD1. V dropped 4 bases and J dropped 0; count of bases not matched to a gene: 8. Germline values: CDR1 MGHRA, CDR2 YSYEKL. The CDR3 totals 16 residues. The CDR3 DNA follows: TGCGCCAGCAGCCGAGAGACAGGGGAAGGCTCCTACGAGCAGTACTTC. Residues: CASSRETGEGSYEQYF.

The chain has TRBV5-1 and TRBJ2-7; perhaps TRBD2 as D (7 bases). The CDR3 consists of 15 residues. The germline gives CDR1 SGHRS, CDR2 YFSETQ. Trimming took off 4 bases at V and 0 bases at J, with 14 bases between the two ends. In DNA, the CDR3 is TGCGCCAGCAGCCCGGGGGGCGGGGACTCCTACGAGCAGTACTTC. It translates to CASSPGGGDSYEQYF. Looking up the rest from reference TRBV5-1 and TRBJ2-7 gives the full variable domain: KAGVTQTPRYLIKTRGQQVTLSCSPISGHRSVSWYQQTPGQGLQFLFEYFSETQRNKGNFPGRFSGRQFSNSRSEMNVSTLELGDSALYLCASSPGGGDSYEQYFGPGTRLTVT.

The rearrangement joins TRBV19 to TRBJ1-1, with D possibly TRBD1 on 5 matching bases. CDR3 length equals 14 residues. Trimming shortened V by 5 bases and J by 3 bases, and 13 bases separated the two germline ends. Looked up from germline, CDR1 is LNHDA and CDR2 is SQIVND (reference sequence). In DNA, the CDR3 is TGTGCCAGTAGTTTCATGGGGGGGGACACTGAAGCTTTCTTT. Translated: CASSFMGGDTEAFF.

The J gene is TRBJ2-7, the V gene TRBV6-1, with D possibly matching TRBD2 (6 bases). CDR1 is MNHNS, CDR2 SASEGT, per germline. CDR3 length: 14 residues. Trimming pared 2 bases from V and 3 bases from J, leaving 11 bases between. Here the CDR3 reads CASSERLALYEQYF. Here the CDR3 DNA reads TGTGCCAGCAGTGAACGCCTAGCGCTCTACGAGCAGTACTTC.

The CDR3 loop is CASSQEQGETQYF. CDR3 bases: TGCGCCAGCAGCCAAGAACAGGGGGAGACCCAGTACTTC. The rearrangement uses TRBV4-1 and TRBJ2-5; 7 nucleotides agree with TRBD1. This CDR3 spans 13 amino acids. CDR1 MGHRA and CDR2 YSYEKL come from the germline V gene. With 0 bases clipped from V and 5 bases from J, the junction kept 0 bases outside the gene matches.

This chain links TRBV18 with TRBJ2-7; 8 bases match TRBD2. The CDR3 totals 16 residues. V lost 6 bases and J lost 3; bases outside the gene matches: 13. Germline V lookup: CDR1 KGHSH, CDR2 LQKENI. CDR3 nucleotide sequence: TGTGCCAGCTCGAGGAACCCCCCCCTAGCGGGCTACGAGCAGTACTTC. Its translation is CASSRNPPLAGYEQYF.

This clone was seen only once. The chain carries TRBV15 and TRBJ2-7, with 9 bases that match TRBD1. Germline V lookup: CDR1 LNHNV, CDR2 YYDKDF (reference sequence). The V segment lost 5 bases and the J segment 9 bases; nucleotides outside the gene matches: 8. This CDR3 spans 13 amino acids. CDR3 sequence reads: CATSERTGAAQYF. Here the CDR3 DNA reads TGTGCCACCAGCGAACGGACAGGGGCTGCGCAGTACTTC.

J is TRBJ1-3 and V is TRBV5-4; D perhaps matches TRBD1 (5 bases). This CDR3 contains 14 residues. V gave up 0 bases and J gave up 7 bases, with 11 bases separating them. CDR1 is SGHNT, CDR2 YYREEE, per germline (reference sequence). CDR3 region: CASSLGDRLNTIYF. DNA of the CDR3: TGTGCCAGCAGCTTGGGAGACAGACTCAACACCATATATTTT.

The chain employs TRBV9 and TRBJ2-7; 8 bases match TRBD2. V lost 7 bases, J lost 4 bases, and 10 bases stayed unmatched. Germline-derived CDR1 and CDR2 are SGDLS and YYNGEE. The CDR3 is 14 amino acids. The CDR3 region has the DNA TGTGCCAGCTCCCGGGAGGGAAAGGTTTACGAGCAGTACTTC. Its protein is CASSREGKVYEQYF.

The rearrangement joins TRBV15 to TRBJ2-1, with 8 bases matching TRBD2. CDR1 is LNHNV and CDR2 is YYDKDF in the germline V gene (reference sequence). The CDR3 runs 17 residues. The V gene end was trimmed by 3 bases and the J gene end by 7 bases; junction bases not matched to a gene: 14. The CDR3 nucleotides are TGTGCCACCAGCAGCGGGAGGGAGTCCACTATTACTAATGAGCAGTTCTTC. Its protein product is CATSSGRESTITNEQFF.

The table lists this clone with a count of one. J is TRBJ2-1 and V is TRBV18; TRBD1 matches at 7 bases. The CDR3 runs 15 residues. Germline trimming cut 4 bases from V and 0 bases from J; bases unmatched to any gene: 3. Germline lookup yields CDR1 KGHSH and CDR2 LQKENI. The CDR3 nucleotides read TGTGCCAGCTCACTCGGGACAGTCTCCTACAATGAGCAGTTCTTC. Translating it yields CASSLGTVSYNEQFF. Full variable domain (rest looked up from reference TRBV18 and TRBJ2-1): NAGVMQNPRHLVRRRGQEARLRCSPMKGHSHVYWYRQLPEEGLKFMVYLQKENIIDESGMPKERFSAEFPKEGPSILRIQQVVRGDSAAYFCASSLGTVSYNEQFFGPGTRLTVL.

This clone was seen a single time. The chain carries TRBV5-1 and TRBJ1-1; weak D call: TRBD1 (6 bases). The length of the CDR3 is 18 residues. V lost 1 base, J lost 0 bases, and 19 bases lay in between. Germline CDR1 SGHRS, CDR2 YFSETQ. The CDR3 region has the DNA TGCGCCAGCAGCTTGCAGCCCGGGACAAGTTATGTGAACACTGAAGCTTTCTTT. Its protein product is CASSLQPGTSYVNTEAFF.

The J gene is TRBJ1-2, the V gene TRBV5-6; D call uncertain. V was pared by 1 base and J by 5 bases, with 9 bases between. The V gene's germline CDR1 is SGHDT and CDR2 YYEEEE. This CDR3 comprises 13 residues. CDR3 nucleotides: TGTGCCAGCAGCTTGCCCGGGGTGTATGGCTACACCTTC. Translation: CASSLPGVYGYTF.

The chain employs TRBV6-1 and TRBJ1-5, with 8 bases identical to TRBD1. V was clipped by 5 bases and J by 7 bases; unmatched bases: 7. Germline CDR1 is MNHNS and CDR2 is SASEGT. The CDR3 is made up of 14 amino acids. The CDR3 nucleotides read TGTGCCAGCAGTCCAGACAGGGGTTTCCAGCCCCAGCATTTT. Amino acids: CASSPDRGFQPQHF.

The count of this clone is one. CDR3 sequence: CAISVGTGGVFDNEQFF. CDR3 bases: TGTGCCATCAGTGTAGGGACAGGGGGCGTCTTTGACAATGAGCAGTTCTTC. V is TRBV10-3 and J is TRBJ2-1, with 12 bases fitting TRBD1. The germline V gene has CDR1 ENHRY and CDR2 SYGVKD. The CDR3 consists of 17 residues. V shed 4 bases, J shed 5 bases, and the junction held 9 bases outside the gene matches.

The V and J genes are TRBV6-6 and TRBJ1-1, with D uncertain. The V and J ends lost 7 bases and 1 base respectively, with 10 bases between them. CDR3 size: 13 residues. The V gene's germline CDR1 is MNHNY and CDR2 SVGAGI (reference sequence). CDR3 in DNA: TGTGCCAGCATTTTAGAGGGGAACACTGAAGCTTTCTTT. The encoded protein is CASILEGNTEAFF.

This sequence joins TRBV6-5 and TRBJ2-7, with TRBD1 identical over 9 bases. The V gene's germline CDR1 is MNHEY and CDR2 SVGAGI. The trim removed 8 bases at V and 5 bases at J, leaving 10 bases unmatched. This CDR3 contains 14 residues. The CDR3 sequence is CASGTGTGIHEQYF. For the CDR3, the DNA is TGTGCCAGCGGCACCGGGACAGGGATCCACGAGCAGTACTTC.

The rearrangement joins TRBV5-6 to TRBJ2-7; 8 bases agree with TRBD1. The CDR3 has 15 residues. The ends lost 4 bases at V and 3 bases at J; junction bases unmatched: 9. The germline V gene encodes CDR1 SGHDT and CDR2 YYEEEE. The CDR3 DNA sequence: TGTGCCAGCAGCATACTGGACAGGGTTCTCTACGAGCAGTACTTC. Translated: CASSILDRVLYEQYF.

This clone was seen only once. The V call is TRBV9, the J call TRBJ2-7; 10 bases map to TRBD1. V lost 7 bases to trimming and J lost 2 bases; unmatched junction nucleotides: 3. This CDR3 region has 13 residues. Germline loops: CDR1 SGDLS, CDR2 YYNGEE. The CDR3 protein is CASPGTGAYEQYF. The CDR3 nucleotides read TGTGCCAGCCCCGGGACAGGGGCCTACGAGCAGTACTTC.